This TCR beta chain was sequenced during a study of beta chain features in type 1 diabetes. Based on CD45RO/CCR7/CD25/CD127/CD95/CD27, CD4+ regulatory, stem cell-like memory, naive and central memory cells were sorted. Sequenced material consisted of expressed TCRB transcripts (all of the isolated RNA was reverse transcribed). Using immunoSEQ multiplex PCR, the repertoire was profiled, and TCRdb retains in-frame clones only, with some absent. The sample has about 300,000 clones, approximately 8.1% seen once. A word on this clone: Antigen: not known.

General study points: Fewer junction insertions and more nucleotide deletions appeared in type 1 diabetes patients.

The CDR3 runs 16 residues. The V gene lost 2 bases and the J gene lost 4 bases, with 16 bases spanning the gap. The germline CDR1 and CDR2 sequences are SGHNT and YENEEA. The source material was central memory CD4+ T cells from blood. The sequence derives from a woman between 18 and 29 years old in good health. The chain couples TRBV11-3 to TRBJ2-3; a weak D match, TRBD2 (6 bases). Here the CDR3 reads CASSLRMIAGSDTQYF. For the CDR3, the DNA is TGTGCCAGCAGCTTAAGGATGATTGCGGGATCAGATACGCAGTATTTT.